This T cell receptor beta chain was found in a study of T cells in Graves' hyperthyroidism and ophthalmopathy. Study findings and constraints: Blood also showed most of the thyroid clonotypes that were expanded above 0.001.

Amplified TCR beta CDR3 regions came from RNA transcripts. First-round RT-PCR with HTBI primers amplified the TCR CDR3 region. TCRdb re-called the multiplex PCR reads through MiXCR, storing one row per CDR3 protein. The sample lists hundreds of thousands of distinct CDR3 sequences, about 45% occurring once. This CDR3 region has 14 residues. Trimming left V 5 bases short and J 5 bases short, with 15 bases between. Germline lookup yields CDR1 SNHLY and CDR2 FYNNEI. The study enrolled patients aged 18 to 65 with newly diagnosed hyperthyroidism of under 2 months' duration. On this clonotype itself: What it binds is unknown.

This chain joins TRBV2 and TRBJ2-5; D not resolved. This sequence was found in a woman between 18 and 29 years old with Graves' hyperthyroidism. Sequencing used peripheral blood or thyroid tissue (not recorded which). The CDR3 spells CASSTGRSGETQYF. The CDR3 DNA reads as TGTGCCAGCAGTACCGGACGGTCCGGGGAGACCCAGTACTTC.